The sequence of this TCR beta chain was determined in a study of blood T cell repertoires in COVID-19 (TCRdb year 2020). Context from the whole study: Samples covering the acute and convalescent phases of COVID-19 were provided by collaborators in the United States, Italy and Spain. The prospective study material was composed of cDNA or gDNA derived from T cells, B-cell-depleted T cells, or PBMCs. The dataset comprised deeply sampled blood TCRbeta repertoires from subjects exposed to, actively infected with, or recovered from COVID-19. A freely available public database, intended as a resource for researchers studying the immune response to SARS-CoV-2, is where the repertoires were released. The samples were drawn from the first 160 participants of the ongoing ImmuneRACE study and from under 1,500 subjects provided by 6 global collaborators. Nearly every sample came with metadata listing a de-identified subject ID, COVID-19 status, age in years and sex. Where available, HLA class I and class II types were obtained from metadata supplied by the sample provider rather than from assay-based typing. The paper as a whole reports these results and caveats: How much clinical and demographic metadata was included differed by source and by participant, and the metadata was provided uncurated.

The immunoSEQ Assay, a bias-controlled multiplex PCR, was used to amplify TCRbeta CDR3 regions from genomic DNA. From the authors' description of their analysis: The number of nucleated cells in each sample was estimated by amplification of reference gene primers within the assay. To quantify the absolute abundance of each unique TCRbeta CDR3 rearrangement, sequence reads were collapsed and filtered. Productive Simpson clonality was computed per sample as the square root of Simpson's diversity index over productive rearrangements. TCRdb holds this immuneACCESS table with in-frame rearrangements only. Some clones are missing; in checked studies, unresolved V genes explain under half, and the rest has no known cause. V and J calls and clone size are copied from that table; D and trimming were computed from the DNA. This sample lists around 270,000 clones; less than 90% were detected once. About 1.5% of the sample lies in the top ten.

Another Seattle source contributed samples from volunteer blood donors who had recovered from COVID-19. Each collaborating institution followed its own protocols to collect whole blood in K2EDTA tubes. Collaborator samples were shipped for TCRbeta analysis as frozen whole blood, isolated PBMCs, or DNA extracted from either sample type. Taken from cysteine to phenylalanine, the CDR3 has 17 residues. Left in the record is the CDR3 DNA by itself, 51 bases read in frame from the first base. In the germline V gene (reference sequence), CDR1 corresponds to LNHDA and CDR2 to SQIVND. V is shortened by 7 bases, J by 7 bases, and the region joining them spans 26 bases. This clone appeared a single time. No cognate antigen has been identified for it. No base-level quality is on record; no much larger clone is a single base apart.

The V gene is TRBV19 and the J gene is TRBJ1-5, with the D gene not confidently named. Sequencing was done on a sample of peripheral blood. The clonotype was recovered from a woman aged 35 to 49 who had recovered from COVID-19. At the DNA level, the sequence is TGTGCCAGTACCCCTTTTTGGCAGGAGGGCCCTTGGCAGCCCCAGCATTTT. Its translation is CASTPFWQEGPWQPQHF.